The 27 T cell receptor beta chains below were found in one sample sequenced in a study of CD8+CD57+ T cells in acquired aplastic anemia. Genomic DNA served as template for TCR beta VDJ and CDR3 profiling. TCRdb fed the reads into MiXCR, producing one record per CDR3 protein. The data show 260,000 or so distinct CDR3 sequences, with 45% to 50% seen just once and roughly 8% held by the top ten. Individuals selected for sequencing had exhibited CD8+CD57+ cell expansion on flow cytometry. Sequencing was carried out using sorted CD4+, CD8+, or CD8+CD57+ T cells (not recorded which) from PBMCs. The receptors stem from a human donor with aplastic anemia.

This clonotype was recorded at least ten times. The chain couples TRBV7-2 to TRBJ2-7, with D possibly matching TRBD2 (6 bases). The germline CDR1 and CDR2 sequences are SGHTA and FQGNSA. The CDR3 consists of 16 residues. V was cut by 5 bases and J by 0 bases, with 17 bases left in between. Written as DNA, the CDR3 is TGTGCCAGCAGCCCGCGCTGGCGGGGCCTCTCCTACGAGCAGTACTTC. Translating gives CASSPRWRGLSYEQYF.

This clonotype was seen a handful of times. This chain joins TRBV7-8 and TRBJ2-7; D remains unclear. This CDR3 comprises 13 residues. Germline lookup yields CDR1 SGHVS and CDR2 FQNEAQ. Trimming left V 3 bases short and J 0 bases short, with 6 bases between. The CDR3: CASSFDTSYEQYF. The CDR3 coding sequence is TGTGCCAGCAGCTTTGACACCTCCTACGAGCAGTACTTC.

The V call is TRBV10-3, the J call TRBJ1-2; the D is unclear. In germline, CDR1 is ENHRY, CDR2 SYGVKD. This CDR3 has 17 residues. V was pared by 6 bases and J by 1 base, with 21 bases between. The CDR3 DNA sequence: TGTGCCATCAGCGACCCCCGGACGGGAAAACTTAACTATGGCTACACCTTC. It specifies CAISDPRTGKLNYGYTF.

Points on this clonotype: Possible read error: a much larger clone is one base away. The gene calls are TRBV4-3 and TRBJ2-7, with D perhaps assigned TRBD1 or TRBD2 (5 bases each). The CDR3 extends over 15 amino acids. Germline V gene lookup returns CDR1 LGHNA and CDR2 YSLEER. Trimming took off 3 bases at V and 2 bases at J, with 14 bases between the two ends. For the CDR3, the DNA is TGCGCCAGCAGCCATGATTGGGGGATGGCCTACGAGCAGTACTTC. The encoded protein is CASSHDWGMAYEQYF.

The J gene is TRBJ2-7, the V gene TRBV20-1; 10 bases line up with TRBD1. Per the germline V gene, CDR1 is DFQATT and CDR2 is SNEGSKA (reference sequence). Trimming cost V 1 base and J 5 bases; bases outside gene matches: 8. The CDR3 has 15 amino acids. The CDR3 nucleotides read TGCAGTGCTAGAGCCGCCGGGACAGGGGCTCACGAGCAGTACTTC. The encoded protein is CSARAAGTGAHEQYF.

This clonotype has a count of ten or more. The CDR3 bases are TGTGCCAGCAGTCCAGGGGGTGGTGACAGTCAGTACTTC. It codes for CASSPGGGDSQYF. V gene TRBV7-3 combines with J gene TRBJ2-7; 7 bases are a match to TRBD1. V lost 6 bases to trimming and J lost 10 bases; unmatched junction nucleotides: 12. The CDR3 is 13 residues long. In germline, CDR1 is SGHTA, CDR2 FQGTGA.

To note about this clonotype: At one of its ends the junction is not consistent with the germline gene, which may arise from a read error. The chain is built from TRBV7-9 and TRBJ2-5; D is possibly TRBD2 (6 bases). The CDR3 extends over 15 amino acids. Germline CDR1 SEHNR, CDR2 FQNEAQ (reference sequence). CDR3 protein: CASSTRLGIQETQHF. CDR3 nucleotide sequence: TGTGCCAGCAGCACCAGACTAGGGATACAAGAGACCCAGCACTTC.

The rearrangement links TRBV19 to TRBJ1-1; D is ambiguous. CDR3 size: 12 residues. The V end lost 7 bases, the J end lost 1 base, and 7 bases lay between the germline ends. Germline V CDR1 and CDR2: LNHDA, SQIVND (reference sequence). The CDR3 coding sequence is TGTGCCAGTAAAGGGCAGAACACTGAAGCTTTCTTT. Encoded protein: CASKGQNTEAFF.

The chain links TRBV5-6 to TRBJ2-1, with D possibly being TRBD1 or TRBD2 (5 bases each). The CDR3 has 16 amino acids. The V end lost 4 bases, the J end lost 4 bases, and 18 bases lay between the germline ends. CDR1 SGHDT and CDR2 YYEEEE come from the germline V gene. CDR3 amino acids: CASSNRPGPHYNEQFF. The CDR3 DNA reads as TGTGCCAGCAGCAATAGGCCGGGGCCCCATTACAATGAGCAGTTCTTC.

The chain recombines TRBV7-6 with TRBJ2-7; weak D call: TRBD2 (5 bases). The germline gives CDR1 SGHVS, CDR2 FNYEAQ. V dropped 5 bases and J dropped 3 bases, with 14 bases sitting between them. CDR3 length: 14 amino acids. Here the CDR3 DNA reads TGTGCCAGCAGCCTACGGGGATCGCGCTACGAGCAGTACTTC. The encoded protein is CASSLRGSRYEQYF.

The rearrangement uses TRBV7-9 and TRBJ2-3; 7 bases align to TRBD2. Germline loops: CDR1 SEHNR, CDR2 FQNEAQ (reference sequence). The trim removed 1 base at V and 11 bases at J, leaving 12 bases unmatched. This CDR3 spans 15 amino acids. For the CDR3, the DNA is TGTGCCAGCAGCTTAGTTGGGAGGGCCTACAATGAGCAGTATTTT. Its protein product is CASSLVGRAYNEQYF.

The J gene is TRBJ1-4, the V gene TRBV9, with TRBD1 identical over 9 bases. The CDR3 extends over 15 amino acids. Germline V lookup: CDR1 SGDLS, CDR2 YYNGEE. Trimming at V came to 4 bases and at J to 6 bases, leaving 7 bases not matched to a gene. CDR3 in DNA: TGTGCCAGCAGCTCCAGACAGGGGGTACATGAAAAACTGTTTTTT. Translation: CASSSRQGVHEKLFF.

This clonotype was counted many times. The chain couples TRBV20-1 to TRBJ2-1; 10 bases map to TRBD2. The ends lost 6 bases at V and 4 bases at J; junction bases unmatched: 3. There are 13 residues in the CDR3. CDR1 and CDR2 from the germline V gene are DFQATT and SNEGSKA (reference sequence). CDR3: CSAGTSEYNEQFF. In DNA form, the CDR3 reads TGCAGTGCCGGGACTAGCGAATACAATGAGCAGTTCTTC.

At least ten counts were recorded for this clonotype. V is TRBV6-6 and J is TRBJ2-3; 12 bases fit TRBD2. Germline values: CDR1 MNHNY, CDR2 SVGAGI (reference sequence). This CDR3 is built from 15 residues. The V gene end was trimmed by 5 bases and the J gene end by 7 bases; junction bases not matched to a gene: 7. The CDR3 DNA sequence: TGTGCCAGCAGTGGCCTAGCGGGAGGGGGATATACGCAGTATTTT. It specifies CASSGLAGGGYTQYF.

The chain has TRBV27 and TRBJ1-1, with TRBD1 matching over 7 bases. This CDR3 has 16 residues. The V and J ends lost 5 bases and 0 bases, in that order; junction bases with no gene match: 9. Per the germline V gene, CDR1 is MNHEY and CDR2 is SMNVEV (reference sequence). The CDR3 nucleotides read TGTGCCAGCAGTCCTCTCTGGGGACAGCTGAACACTGAAGCTTTCTTT. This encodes CASSPLWGQLNTEAFF.

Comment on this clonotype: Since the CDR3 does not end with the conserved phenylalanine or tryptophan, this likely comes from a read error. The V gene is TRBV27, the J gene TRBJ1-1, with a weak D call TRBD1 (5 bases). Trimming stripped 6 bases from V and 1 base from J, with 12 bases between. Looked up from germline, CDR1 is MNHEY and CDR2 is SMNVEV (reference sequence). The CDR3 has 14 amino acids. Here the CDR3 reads CASRQAARNTEAFS. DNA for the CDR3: TGTGCCAGCAGACAGGCCGCCCGGAACACTGAAGCTTTCTCT.

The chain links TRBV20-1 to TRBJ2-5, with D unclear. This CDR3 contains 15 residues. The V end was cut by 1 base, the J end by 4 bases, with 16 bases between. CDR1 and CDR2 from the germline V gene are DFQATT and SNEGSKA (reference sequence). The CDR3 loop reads CSARGARDGRETQYF. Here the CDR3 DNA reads TGCAGTGCTAGAGGGGCTAGAGATGGGCGAGAGACCCAGTACTTC.

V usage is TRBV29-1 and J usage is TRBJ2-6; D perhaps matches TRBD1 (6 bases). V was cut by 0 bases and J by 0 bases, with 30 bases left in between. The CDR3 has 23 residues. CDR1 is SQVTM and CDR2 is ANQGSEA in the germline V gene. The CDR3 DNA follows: TGCAGCGTTGAAGATCTATCTCTCGCGGAGGACAGTACCCGTATCTCTGGGGCCAACGTCCTGACTTTC. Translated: CSVEDLSLAEDSTRISGANVLTF.

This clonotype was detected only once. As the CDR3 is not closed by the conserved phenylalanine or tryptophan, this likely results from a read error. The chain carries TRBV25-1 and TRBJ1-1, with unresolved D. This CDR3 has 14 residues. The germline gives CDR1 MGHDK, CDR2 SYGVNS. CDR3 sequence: CASRGTVLNTEAFS. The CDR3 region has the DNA TGTGCCAGCAGGGGTACAGTACTCAACACCGAAGCTTTCTCT.

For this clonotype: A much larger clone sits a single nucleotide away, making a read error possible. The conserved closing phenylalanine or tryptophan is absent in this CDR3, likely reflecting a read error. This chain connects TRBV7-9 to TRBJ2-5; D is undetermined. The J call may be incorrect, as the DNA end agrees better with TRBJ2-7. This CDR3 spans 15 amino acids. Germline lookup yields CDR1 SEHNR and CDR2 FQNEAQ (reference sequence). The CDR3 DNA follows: TGTGCCAGCTCTTCCCCCTCCTCGCGGTCCTACGAGCAGTACCTC. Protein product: CASSSPSSRSYEQYL.

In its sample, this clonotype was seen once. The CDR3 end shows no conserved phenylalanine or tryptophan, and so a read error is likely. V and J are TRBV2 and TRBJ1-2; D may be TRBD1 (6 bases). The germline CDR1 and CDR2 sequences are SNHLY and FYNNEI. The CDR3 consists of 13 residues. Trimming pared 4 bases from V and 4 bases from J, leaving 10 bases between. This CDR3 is CASSAGHLYGYTL. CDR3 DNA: TGTGCCAGCAGTGCGGGACACCTCTATGGCTACACCCTC.

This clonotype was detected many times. The CDR3 reads CASSVVDRGSPEAFF. CDR3 in DNA: TGTGCCAGCAGCGTAGTTGACAGGGGCTCCCCTGAAGCTTTCTTT. The V call is TRBV9, the J call TRBJ1-1; TRBD1 aligns across 8 bases. V lost 0 bases and J lost 6; bases outside the gene matches: 7. The CDR3 is 15 residues long. Germline lookup yields CDR1 SGDLS and CDR2 YYNGEE.

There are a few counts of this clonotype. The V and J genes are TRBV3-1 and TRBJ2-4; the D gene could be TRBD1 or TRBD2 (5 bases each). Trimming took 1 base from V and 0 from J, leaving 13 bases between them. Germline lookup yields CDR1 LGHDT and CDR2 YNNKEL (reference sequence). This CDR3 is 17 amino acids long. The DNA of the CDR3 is TGTGCCAGCAGCCAAGTTAGGGACGGCTTAGCCAAAAACATTCAGTACTTC. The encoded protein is CASSQVRDGLAKNIQYF. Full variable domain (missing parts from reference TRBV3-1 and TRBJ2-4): DTAVSQTPKYLVTQMGNDKSIKCEQNLGHDTMYWYKQDSKKFLKIMFSYNNKELIINETVPNRFSPKSPDKAHLNLHINSLELGDSAVYFCASSQVRDGLAKNIQYFGAGTRLSVL.

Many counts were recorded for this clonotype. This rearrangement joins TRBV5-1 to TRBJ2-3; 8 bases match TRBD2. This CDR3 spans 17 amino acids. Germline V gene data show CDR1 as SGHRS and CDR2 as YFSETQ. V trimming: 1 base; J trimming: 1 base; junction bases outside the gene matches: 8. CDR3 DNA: TGCGCCAGCAGCTTGTTTAATTTAGCGGGACGCACAGATACGCAGTATTTT. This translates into CASSLFNLAGRTDTQYF.

CDR3 in DNA: TGCGCCGGACCGTCCGGTTTGTTCTATGGCTACACCTTC. It encodes CAGPSGLFYGYTF. The rearrangement joins TRBV10-1 to TRBJ1-2; D unclear. CDR3 length: 13 residues. Trimming shortened V by 11 bases and J by 4 bases, and 17 bases separated the two germline ends. Looked up from germline, CDR1 is WNHNN and CDR2 is SYGVQD (reference sequence).

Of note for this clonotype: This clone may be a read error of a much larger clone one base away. The CDR3 nucleotides are TGTGCCAGCAGCGAGGGACAGGTGGCGCGTCAGCCCCAGCATTTT. Encoded protein: CASSEGQVARQPQHF. The rearrangement uses TRBV5-6 and TRBJ1-5; 8 bases are shared with TRBD1. V shed 4 bases, J shed 6 bases, and the junction held 9 bases outside the gene matches. Germline V gene sequence: CDR1 SGHDT, CDR2 YYEEEE. CDR3 length equals 15 residues.

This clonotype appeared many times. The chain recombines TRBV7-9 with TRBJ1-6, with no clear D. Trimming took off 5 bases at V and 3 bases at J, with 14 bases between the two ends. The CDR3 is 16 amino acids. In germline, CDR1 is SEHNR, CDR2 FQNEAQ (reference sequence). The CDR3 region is CASSGGLTIYNSPLHF. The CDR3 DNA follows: TGTGCCAGCAGCGGAGGACTCACTATCTATAATTCACCCCTCCACTTT.